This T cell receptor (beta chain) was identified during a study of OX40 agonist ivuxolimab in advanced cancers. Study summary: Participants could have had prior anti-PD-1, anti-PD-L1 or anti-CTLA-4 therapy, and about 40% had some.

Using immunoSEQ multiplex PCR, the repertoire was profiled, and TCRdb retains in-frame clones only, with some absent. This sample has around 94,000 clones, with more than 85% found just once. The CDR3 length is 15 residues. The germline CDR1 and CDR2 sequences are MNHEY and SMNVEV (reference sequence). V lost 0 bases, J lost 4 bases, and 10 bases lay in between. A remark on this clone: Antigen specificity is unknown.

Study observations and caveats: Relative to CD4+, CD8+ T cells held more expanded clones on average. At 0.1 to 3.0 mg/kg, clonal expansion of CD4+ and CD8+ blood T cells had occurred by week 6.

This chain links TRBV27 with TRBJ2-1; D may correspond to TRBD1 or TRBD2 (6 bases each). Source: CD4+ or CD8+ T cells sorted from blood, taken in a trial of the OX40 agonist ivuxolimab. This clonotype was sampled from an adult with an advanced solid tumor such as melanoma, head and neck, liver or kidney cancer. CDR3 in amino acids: CASSLSGGFYNEQFF. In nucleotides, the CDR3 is TGTGCCAGCAGTTTATCGGGGGGCTTTTACAATGAGCAGTTCTTC.